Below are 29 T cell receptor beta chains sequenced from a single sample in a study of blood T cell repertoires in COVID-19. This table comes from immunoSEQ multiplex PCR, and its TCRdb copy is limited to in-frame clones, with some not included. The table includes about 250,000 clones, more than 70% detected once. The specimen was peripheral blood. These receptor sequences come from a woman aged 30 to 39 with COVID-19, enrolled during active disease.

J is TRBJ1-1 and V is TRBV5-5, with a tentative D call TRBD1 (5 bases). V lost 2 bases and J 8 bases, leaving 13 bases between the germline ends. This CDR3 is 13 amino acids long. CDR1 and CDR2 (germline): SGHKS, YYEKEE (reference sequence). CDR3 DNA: TGTGCCAGCAGCTTTGGGACTCTCCCCGAAGCTTTCTTT. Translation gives CASSFGTLPEAFF.

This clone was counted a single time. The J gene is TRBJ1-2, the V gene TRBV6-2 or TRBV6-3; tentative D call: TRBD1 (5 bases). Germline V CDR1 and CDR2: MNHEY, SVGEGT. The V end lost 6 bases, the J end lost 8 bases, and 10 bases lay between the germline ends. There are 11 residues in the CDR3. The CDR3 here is CASSSGMGYTF. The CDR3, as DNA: TGTGCCAGCAGCTCAGGGATGGGCTACACCTTC.

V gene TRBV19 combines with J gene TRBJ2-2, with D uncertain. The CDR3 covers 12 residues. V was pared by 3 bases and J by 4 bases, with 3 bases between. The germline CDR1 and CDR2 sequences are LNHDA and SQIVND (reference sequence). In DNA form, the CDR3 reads TGTGCCAGTAGTATCCGCACCGGGGAGCTGTTTTTT. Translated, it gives CASSIRTGELFF.

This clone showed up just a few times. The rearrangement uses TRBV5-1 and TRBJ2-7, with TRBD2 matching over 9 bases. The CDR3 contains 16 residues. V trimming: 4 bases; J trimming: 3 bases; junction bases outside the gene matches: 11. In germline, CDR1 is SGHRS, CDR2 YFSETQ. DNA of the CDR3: TGCGCCAGCAGCCCTCGGAGCTTTAGCGGGGGCTACGAGCAGTACTTC. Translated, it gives CASSPRSFSGGYEQYF.

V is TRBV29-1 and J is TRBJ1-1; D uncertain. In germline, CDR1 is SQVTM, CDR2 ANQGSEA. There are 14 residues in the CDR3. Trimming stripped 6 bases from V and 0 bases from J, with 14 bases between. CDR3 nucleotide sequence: TGCAGCGTGCGGGGTGGAGGAATGAACACTGAAGCTTTCTTT. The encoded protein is CSVRGGGMNTEAFF.

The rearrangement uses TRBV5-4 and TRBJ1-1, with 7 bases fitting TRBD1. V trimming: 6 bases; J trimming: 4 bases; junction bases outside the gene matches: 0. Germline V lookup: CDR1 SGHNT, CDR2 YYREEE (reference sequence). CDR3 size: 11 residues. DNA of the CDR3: TGTGCCAGCAACAGGGGCACTGAAGCTTTCTTT. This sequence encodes CASNRGTEAFF.

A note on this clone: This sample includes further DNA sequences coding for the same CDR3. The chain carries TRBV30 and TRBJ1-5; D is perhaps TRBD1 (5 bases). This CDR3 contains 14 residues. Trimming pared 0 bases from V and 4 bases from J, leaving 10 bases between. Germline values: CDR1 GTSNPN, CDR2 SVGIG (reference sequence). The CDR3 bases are TGTGCCTGGAGTGTATCCCCAGGGAATCAGCCCCAGCATTTT. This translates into CAWSVSPGNQPQHF.

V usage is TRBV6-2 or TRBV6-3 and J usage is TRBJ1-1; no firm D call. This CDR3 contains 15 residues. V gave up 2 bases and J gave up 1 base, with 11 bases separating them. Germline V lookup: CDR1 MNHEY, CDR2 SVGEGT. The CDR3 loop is CASSYTLLRNTEAFF. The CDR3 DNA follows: TGTGCCAGCAGTTACACCCTACTTAGGAACACTGAAGCTTTCTTT.

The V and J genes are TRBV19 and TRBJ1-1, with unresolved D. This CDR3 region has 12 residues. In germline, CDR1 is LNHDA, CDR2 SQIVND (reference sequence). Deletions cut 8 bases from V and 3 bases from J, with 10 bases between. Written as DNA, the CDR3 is TGTGCCAGTGCCCAGAGGGACACTGAAGCTTTCTTT. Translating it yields CASAQRDTEAFF.

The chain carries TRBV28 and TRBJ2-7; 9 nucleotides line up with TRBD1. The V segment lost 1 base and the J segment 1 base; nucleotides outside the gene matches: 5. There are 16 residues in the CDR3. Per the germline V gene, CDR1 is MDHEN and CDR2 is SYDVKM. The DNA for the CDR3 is TGTGCCAGCAGTTTATATTCGGACAGGGGATCCTACGAGCAGTACTTC. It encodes CASSLYSDRGSYEQYF.

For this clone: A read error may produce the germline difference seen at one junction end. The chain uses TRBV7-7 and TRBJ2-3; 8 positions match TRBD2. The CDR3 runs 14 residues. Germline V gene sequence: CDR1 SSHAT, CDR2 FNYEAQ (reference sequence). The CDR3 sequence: CASSYRAGEDTQYF. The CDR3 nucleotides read TGTGCTAGCAGCTACAGAGCGGGAGAAGATACGCAGTATTTT.

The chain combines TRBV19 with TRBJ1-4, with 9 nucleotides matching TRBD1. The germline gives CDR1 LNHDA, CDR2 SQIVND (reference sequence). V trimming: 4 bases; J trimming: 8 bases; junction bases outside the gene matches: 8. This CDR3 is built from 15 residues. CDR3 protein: CASSKEQGAREKLFF. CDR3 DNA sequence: TGTGCCAGTAGTAAGGAACAGGGGGCCCGAGAAAAACTGTTTTTT.

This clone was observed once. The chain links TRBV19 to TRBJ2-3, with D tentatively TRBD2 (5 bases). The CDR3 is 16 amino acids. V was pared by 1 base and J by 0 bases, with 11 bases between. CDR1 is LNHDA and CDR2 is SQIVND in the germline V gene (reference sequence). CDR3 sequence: CASSIGGYTSTDTQYF. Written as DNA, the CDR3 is TGTGCCAGTAGTATAGGCGGGTACACTAGCACAGATACGCAGTATTTT.

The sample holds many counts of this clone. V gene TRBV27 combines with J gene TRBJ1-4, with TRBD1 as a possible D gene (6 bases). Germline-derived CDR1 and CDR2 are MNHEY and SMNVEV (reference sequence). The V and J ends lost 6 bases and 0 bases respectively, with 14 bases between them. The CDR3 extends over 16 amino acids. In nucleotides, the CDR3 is TGTGCCAGCAGATTTAAACAGGGAGCAACTAATGAAAAACTGTTTTTT. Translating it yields CASRFKQGATNEKLFF.

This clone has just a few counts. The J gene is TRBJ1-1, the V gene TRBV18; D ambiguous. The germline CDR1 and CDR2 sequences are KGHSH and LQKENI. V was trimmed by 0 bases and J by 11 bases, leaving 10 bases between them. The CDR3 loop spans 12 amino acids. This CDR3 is CASSPPRYLAFF. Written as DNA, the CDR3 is TGTGCCAGCTCACCACCCCGATACTTGGCTTTCTTT.

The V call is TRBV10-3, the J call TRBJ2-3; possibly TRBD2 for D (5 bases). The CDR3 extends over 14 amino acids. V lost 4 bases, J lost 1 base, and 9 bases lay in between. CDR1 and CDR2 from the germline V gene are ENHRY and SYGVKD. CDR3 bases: TGTGCCATCAGTGCAGTCGGGGGCACAGATACGCAGTATTTT. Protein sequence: CAISAVGGTDTQYF.

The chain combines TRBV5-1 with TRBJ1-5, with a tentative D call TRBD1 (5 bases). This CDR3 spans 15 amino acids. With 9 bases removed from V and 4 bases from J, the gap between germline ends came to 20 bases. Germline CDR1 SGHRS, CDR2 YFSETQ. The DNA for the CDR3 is TGCGCCACCATCGGGGGGACTCCTAGGAATCAGCCCCAGCATTTT. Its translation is CATIGGTPRNQPQHF.

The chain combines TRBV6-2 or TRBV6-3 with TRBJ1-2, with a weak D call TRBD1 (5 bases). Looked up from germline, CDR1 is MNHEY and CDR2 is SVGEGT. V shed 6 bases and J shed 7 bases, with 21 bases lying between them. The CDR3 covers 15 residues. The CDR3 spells CASSFLWGDGSGYTF. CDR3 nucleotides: TGTGCCAGCAGCTTTCTGTGGGGGGACGGGTCTGGCTACACCTTC.

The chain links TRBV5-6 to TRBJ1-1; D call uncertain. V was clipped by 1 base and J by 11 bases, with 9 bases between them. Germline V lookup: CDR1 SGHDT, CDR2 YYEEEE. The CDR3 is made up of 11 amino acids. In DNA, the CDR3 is TGTGCCAGCAGCTTGAATGGGAGGGCTTTCTTT. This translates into CASSLNGRAFF.

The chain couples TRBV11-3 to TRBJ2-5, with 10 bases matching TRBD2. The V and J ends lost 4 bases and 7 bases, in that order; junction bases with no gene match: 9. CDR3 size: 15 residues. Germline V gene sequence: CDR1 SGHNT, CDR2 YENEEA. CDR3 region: CASSSRQREGLTQYF. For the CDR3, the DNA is TGTGCCAGCAGCTCGCGCCAGCGGGAGGGCCTGACCCAGTACTTC.

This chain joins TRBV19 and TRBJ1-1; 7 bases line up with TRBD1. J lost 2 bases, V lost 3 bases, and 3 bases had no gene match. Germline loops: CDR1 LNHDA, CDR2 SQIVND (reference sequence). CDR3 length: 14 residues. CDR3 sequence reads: CASSMDRPNTEAFF. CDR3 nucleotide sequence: TGTGCCAGTAGTATGGACAGGCCTAACACTGAAGCTTTCTTT.

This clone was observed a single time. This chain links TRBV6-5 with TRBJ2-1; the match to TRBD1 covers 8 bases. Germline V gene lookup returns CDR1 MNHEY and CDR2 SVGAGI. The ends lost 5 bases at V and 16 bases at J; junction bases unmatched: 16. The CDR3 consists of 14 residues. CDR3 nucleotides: TGTGCCAGCAGTCCAAATTACGGTGGGACAGGTTTTTTCTTC. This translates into CASSPNYGGTGFFF.

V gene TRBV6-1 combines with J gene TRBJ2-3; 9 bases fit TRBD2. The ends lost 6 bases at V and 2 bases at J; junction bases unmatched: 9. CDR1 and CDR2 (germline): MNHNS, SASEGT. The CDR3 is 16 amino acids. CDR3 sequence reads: CASREFSGGTTDTQYF. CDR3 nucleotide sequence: TGTGCCAGCAGGGAATTTAGCGGGGGAACCACAGATACGCAGTATTTT.

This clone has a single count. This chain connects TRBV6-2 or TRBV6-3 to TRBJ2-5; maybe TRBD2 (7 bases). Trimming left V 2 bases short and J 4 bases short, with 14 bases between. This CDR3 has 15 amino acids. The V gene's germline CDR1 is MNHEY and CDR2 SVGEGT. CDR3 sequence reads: CASSYVARGGETQYF. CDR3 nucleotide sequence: TGTGCCAGCAGTTACGTGGCTAGGGGGGGAGAGACCCAGTACTTC.

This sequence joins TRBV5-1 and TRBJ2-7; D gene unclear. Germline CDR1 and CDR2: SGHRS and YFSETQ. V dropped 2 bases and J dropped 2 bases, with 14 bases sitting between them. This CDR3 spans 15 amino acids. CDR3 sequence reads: CASSFENGGTYEQYF. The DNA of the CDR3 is TGCGCCAGCAGCTTCGAAAATGGCGGAACCTACGAGCAGTACTTC.

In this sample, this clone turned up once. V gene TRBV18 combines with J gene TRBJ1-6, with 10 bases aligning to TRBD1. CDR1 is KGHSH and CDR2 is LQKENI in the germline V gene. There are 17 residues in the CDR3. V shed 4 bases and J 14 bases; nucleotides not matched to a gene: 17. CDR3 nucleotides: TGTGCCAGCTCACTTGACCGGGACAGGGGCCCCAGTTCGGCCCTCCACTTT. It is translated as CASSLDRDRGPSSALHF.

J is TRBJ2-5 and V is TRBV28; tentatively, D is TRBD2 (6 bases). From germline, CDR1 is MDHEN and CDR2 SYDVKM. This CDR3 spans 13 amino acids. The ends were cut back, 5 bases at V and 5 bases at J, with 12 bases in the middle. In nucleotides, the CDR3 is TGTGCCAGCAGTCATAGCGGAGGGGAGACCCAGTACTTC. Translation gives CASSHSGGETQYF.

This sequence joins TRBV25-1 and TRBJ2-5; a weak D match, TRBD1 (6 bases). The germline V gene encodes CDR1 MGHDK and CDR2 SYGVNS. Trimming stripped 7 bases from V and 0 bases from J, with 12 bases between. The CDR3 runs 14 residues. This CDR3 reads CASTSGQYQETQYF. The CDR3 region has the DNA TGTGCCAGCACCTCAGGACAGTACCAAGAGACCCAGTACTTC.

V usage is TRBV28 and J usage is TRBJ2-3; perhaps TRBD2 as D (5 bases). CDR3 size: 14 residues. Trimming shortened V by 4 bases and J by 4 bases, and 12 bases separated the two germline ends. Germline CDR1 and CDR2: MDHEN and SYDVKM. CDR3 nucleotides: TGTGCCAGCAGTTCCCCCGGGGTCCCAGATACGCAGTATTTT. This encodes CASSSPGVPDTQYF. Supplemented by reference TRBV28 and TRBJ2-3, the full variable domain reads DVKVTQSSRYLVKRTGEKVFLECVQDMDHENMFWYRQDPGLGLRLIYFSYDVKMKEKGDIPEGYSVSREKKERFSLILESASTNQTSMYLCASSSPGVPDTQYFGPGTRLTVL.